This T cell receptor beta chain was identified during a study of T cell responses to AZD1222 COVID-19 vaccine (dated by TCRdb to the early 2020s). Background for the entire study: AZD1222 recipients with second doses at about 4 weeks or about 12 weeks were pooled, because spike-specific TCR depth and breadth did not differ between schedules. TCR sequencing covered over 230 trial participants: 200 to 220 given two doses of AZD1222 and 26 given two doses of MenACWY control vaccine. Trial participants were enrolled by age into subgroups of 18-55, 56-69 and 70-plus years, and around 140, 26 and 57 TCR-sequenced participants, respectively, were included in these subgroups.

Remarks on this clone: Which antigen it targets is not known. No base qualities exist here, and no much larger clone lies one base off it.

Read against the paper, the sample's time point label means: baseline before first vaccination. Vaccinee samples came from UK trials COV001 and COV002, including a single-blind randomized controlled phase 2/3 trial of AZD1222 (ChAdOx1 nCoV-19) in healthy adults. Trial participant PBMC samples were collected at day 0 and day 28 after the second dose for TCRbeta chain sequencing. CDR1 and CDR2 are read off the germline V gene (reference sequence) as MNHEY and SMNVEV. The V end loses 3 bases and the J end loses 3 bases, and a stretch of 9 bases separates them. The CDR3, from cysteine to phenylalanine, totals 14 residues. This entry keeps only the CDR3 DNA: 42 bases, framed from base 1. The CDR3 regions of human TCRbeta chains were analyzed by immunosequencing. The study's processing was this. TCRs in the repertoires were matched against a reference library of SARS-CoV-2-specific TCRs that had been generated with the MIRA antigen-specificity platform. Breadth was defined as the fraction of unique TCRs that were SARS-CoV-2-associated, and depth was defined as the fraction of total T cells that were SARS-CoV-2-associated. Each spike-specific TCR was assigned to its reactive spike region and to a CD4 or CD8 class using the MIRA data. Log10-transformed breadth and depth values were compared by one-way ANOVA with Sidak's multiple comparisons tests. As stored in TCRdb, this immuneACCESS dataset retains in-frame rearrangements with V and J assigned. A fraction of the clones does not appear; measured against another copy, unresolved V genes explain less than half of the discrepancy, and the remainder lacks a known reason. V, J and clone size are taken as reported in that table, and D and trimming were inferred from the DNA itself. Across this sample there are some 130,000 clones, with around 90% seen only once. The ten biggest clones cover 2.8% of the sample.

Study-level results and caveats: Participants were mostly white British and included more females than males, and it was suggested by the authors that clonal diversity may have been underestimated. Vaccine-associated CD4 TCRs spanned the whole spike protein, with dominant responses in regions 160-218 and 743-854. Conclusions about previously exposed vaccinees are limited because only six or seven AZD1222 recipients were SARS-CoV-2 seropositive at baseline. Reportedly, close to half of the unique spike-specific TCRs recognized epitopes lying outside the regions that are mutated in the B.1.351 and B.1.1.7 variants. Because no day 14 peak-response samples were available, repertoires were characterized only after the peak T cell response. A significant rise in spike-specific TCR breadth and depth was observed after two AZD1222 doses relative to day 0 and relative to MenACWY recipients. The 56-69-year group was small, and its depth increase did not reach significance, likely because of low power.

The TCR originated in an adult in good health. The specimen was peripheral blood, collected on day 0 of AZD1222 vaccination. The V and J segments used are TRBV27 and TRBJ1-5; perhaps TRBD1 is the D gene, with 5 bases matching. The base sequence is TGTGCCAGCAGTTTGAGACAGCCCAATCAGCCCCAGCATTTT. The translation is CASSLRQPNQPQHF.